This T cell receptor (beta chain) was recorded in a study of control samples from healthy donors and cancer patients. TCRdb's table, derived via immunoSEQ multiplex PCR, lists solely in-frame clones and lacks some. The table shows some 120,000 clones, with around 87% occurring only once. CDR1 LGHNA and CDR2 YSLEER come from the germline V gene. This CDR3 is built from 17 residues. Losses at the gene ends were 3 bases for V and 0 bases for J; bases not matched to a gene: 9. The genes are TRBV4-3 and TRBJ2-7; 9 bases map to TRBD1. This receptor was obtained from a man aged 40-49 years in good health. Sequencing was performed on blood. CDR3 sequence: CASSHQAGTGTSYEQYF. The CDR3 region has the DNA TGCGCCAGCAGCCATCAAGCCGGGACAGGGACCTCCTACGAGCAGTACTTC.